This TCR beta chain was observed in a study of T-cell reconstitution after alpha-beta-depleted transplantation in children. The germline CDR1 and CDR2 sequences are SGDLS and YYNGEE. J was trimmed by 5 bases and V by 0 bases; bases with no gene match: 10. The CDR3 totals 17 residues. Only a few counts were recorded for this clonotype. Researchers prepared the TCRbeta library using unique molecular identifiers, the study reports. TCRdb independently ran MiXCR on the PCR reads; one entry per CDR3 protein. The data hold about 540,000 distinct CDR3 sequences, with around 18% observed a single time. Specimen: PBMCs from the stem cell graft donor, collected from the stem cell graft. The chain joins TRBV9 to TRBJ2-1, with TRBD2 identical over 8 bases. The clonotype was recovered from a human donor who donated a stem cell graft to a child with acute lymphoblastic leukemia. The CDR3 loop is CASSVDLPTSGDNEQFF. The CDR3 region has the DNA TGTGCCAGCAGCGTAGATTTACCTACTAGCGGAGACAATGAGCAGTTCTTC.